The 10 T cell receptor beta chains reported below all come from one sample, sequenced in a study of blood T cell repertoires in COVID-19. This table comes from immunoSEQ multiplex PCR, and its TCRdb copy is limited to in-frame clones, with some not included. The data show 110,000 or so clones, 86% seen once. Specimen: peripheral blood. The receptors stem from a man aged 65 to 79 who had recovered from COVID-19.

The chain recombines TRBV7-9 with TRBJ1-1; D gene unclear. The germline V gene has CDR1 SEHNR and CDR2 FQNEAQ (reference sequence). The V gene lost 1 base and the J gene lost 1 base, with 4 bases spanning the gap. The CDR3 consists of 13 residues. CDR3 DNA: TGTGCCAGCAGCTTAGGAGAGAACACTGAAGCTTTCTTT. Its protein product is CASSLGENTEAFF.

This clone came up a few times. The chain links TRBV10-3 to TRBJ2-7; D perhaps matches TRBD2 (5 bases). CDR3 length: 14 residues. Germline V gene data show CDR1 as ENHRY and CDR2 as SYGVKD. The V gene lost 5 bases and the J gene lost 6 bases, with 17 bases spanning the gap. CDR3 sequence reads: CAISSTLAGSEQYF. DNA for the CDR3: TGTGCCATCAGTTCAACTCTAGCTGGGAGCGAGCAGTACTTC.

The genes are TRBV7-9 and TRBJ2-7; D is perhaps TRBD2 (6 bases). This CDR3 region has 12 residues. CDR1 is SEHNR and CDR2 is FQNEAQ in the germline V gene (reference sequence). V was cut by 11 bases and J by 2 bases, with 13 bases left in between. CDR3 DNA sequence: TGTGCCCTCTCCGGAGGGGCCTACGAGCAGTACTTC. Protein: CALSGGAYEQYF.

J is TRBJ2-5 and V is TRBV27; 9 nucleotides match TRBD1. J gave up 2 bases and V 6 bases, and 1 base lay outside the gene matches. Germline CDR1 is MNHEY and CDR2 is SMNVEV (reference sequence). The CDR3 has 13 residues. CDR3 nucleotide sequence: TGTGCCAGCAGGGGACAGGGACAAGAGACCCAGTACTTC. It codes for CASRGQGQETQYF.

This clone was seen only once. The CDR3 DNA follows: TGTGCCAGCAGCCCCACCGCCAGGCCCAACACAGATACGCAGTATTTT. Translated, it gives CASSPTARPNTDTQYF. The rearrangement links TRBV7-8 to TRBJ2-3, with D hard to call. The germline V gene has CDR1 SGHVS and CDR2 FQNEAQ. Trimming shortened V by 5 bases and J by 2 bases, and 17 bases separated the two germline ends. This CDR3 has 16 residues.

As DNA, the CDR3 is TGTGCCTCGAGACAGGGTGAAAATGAAAAACTGTTTTTT. Translated, it gives CASRQGENEKLFF. The chain employs TRBV25-1 and TRBJ1-4; the match to TRBD1 covers 7 bases. V lost 11 bases to trimming and J lost 5 bases; unmatched junction nucleotides: 8. CDR1 is MGHDK, CDR2 SYGVNS, per germline. CDR3 length: 13 amino acids.

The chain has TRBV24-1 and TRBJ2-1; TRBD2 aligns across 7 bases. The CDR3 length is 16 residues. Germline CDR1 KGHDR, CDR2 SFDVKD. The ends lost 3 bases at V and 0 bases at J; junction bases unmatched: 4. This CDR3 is CATSDLTSDSYNEQFF. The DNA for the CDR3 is TGTGCCACCAGTGATCTAACTAGCGACTCCTACAATGAGCAGTTCTTC.

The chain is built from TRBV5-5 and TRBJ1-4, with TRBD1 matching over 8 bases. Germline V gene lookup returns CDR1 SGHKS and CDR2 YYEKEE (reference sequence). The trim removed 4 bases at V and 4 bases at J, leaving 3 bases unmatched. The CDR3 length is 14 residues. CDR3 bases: TGTGCCAGCAGCAGACAGGGGAATAATGAAAAACTGTTTTTT. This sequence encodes CASSRQGNNEKLFF.

This chain's CDR3 is CASSQWTSYEQYF. CDR3 nucleotides: TGTGCCAGCAGCCAATGGACATCCTACGAGCAGTACTTC. V gene TRBV14 combines with J gene TRBJ2-7, with a tentative D call TRBD1 (5 bases). Between the trimmed V and J ends, which lost 2 bases and 1 base, there was a span of 6 bases. The CDR3 is 13 residues long. Per germline, CDR1 SGHDN and CDR2 FVKESK.

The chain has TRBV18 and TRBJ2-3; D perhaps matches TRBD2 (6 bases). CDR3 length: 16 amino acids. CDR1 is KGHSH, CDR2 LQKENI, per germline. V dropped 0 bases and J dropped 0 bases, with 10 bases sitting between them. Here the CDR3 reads CASSPPEGTSTDTQYF. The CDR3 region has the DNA TGTGCCAGCTCACCACCGGAGGGTACTAGCACAGATACGCAGTATTTT.